This TCR beta chain was found in a study of blood T cell repertoires in COVID-19 (dated by TCRdb to the early 2020s). Regarding the complete study: Samples from collaborators originated in the United States, Italy and Spain and spanned both the acute and convalescent phases of COVID-19. The material from the prospective study consisted of cDNA or gDNA derived from T cells, B-cell-depleted T cells, or PBMCs. The repertoires were released in a freely available public database meant as a resource for research on the immune response to SARS-CoV-2. A de-identified subject ID, COVID-19 status, age in years and sex were almost always included in the sample metadata. Samples were obtained from the ongoing ImmuneRACE study (first 160 participants) and from some 1,200 subjects provided by 6 global collaborators. Deeply sampled blood TCRbeta repertoires from subjects exposed to, actively infected with, or recovered from COVID-19 were included in the dataset. Where HLA class I and class II types were available, the types were taken from metadata supplied by the sample provider, not from assay-based typing. Findings and caveats that apply to the study as a whole: The quantity of clinical and demographic metadata differed by source and by participant and was supplied without curation.

The collaborating institutions used their own protocols to collect whole blood in K2EDTA tubes. For TCRbeta analysis, collaborators shipped samples as frozen whole blood, isolated PBMCs, or DNA extracted from either of those sample types. TCRbeta CDR3 regions were amplified from genomic DNA by means of the immunoSEQ Assay, a bias-controlled multiplex PCR. On the authors' methods: Within the assay, amplification of reference gene primers was used to estimate how many nucleated cells each sample contained. To quantify the absolute abundance of each unique TCRbeta CDR3 rearrangement, sequence reads were collapsed and filtered. For each sample, productive Simpson clonality was calculated as the square root of Simpson's diversity index across productive rearrangements. As stored in TCRdb, this immuneACCESS dataset retains in-frame rearrangements with V and J assigned. A fraction of the clones does not appear; measured against another copy, unresolved V genes explain less than half of the discrepancy, and the remainder lacks a known reason. From that table come the V and J calls and clone size; the DNA was used to work out D and trimming. This sample lists some 200,000 clones; more than 75% were detected once. The top ten clonotypes cover approximately 8.6% of the sample.

Note on this clone: Its antigen target is currently unknown. No qualities accompany the bases; no much larger clone lies one base away.

V sheds 4 bases and J sheds 2 bases, leaving 15 bases between their ends. The CDR3 holds 16 amino acids from the cysteine to the phenylalanine. The sequence is cut down to CDR3 DNA, 48 bases in frame from base 1. In the germline V gene, CDR1 corresponds to SGHTA and CDR2 to FQGNSA. The TCR originated in a woman in her 50s with active or convalescent COVID-19. The sequence links TRBV7-2 to TRBJ1-3; matching of 6 bases hints at TRBD1 as the D gene. Source material: peripheral blood. The CDR3 here reads CASSSQTGKAGNTIYF. The DNA reads TGTGCCAGCAGCTCCCAAACAGGGAAGGCTGGAAACACCATATATTTT.